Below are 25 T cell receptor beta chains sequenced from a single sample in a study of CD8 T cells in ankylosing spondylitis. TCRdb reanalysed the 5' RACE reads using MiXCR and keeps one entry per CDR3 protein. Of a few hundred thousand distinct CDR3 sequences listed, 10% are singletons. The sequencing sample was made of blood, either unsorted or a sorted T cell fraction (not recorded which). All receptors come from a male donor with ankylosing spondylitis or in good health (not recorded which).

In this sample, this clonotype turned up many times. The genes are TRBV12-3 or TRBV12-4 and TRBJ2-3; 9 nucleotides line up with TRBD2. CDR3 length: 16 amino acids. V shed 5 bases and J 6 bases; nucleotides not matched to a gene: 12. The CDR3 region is CASSPDGRGGLDTQYF. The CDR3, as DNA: TGTGCCAGCAGTCCTGATGGGCGGGGGGGCCTTGATACGCAGTATTTT.

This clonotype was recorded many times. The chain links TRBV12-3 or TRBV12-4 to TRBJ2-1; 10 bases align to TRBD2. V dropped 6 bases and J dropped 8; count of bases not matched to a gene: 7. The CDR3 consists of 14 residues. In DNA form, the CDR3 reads TGTGCCAGCAGAACCGGGACTAGCGACCATGAGCAGTTCTTC. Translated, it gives CASRTGTSDHEQFF.

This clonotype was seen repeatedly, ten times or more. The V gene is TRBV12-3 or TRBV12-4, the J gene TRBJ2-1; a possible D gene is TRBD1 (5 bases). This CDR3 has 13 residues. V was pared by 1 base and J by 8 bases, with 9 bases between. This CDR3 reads CASSLGQGYEQFF. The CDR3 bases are TGTGCCAGCAGTTTAGGTCAGGGCTATGAGCAGTTCTTC.

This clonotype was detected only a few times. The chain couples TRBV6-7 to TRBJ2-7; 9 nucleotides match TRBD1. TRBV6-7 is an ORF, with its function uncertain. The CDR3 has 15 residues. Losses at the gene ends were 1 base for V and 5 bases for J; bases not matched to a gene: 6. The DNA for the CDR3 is TGTGCCAGCAGTTACTTCCGGGACAGGGACGACGAGCAGTACTTC. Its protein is CASSYFRDRDDEQYF.

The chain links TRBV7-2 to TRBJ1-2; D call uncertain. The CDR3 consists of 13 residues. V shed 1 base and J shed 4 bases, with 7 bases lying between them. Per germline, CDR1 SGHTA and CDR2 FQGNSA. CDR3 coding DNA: TGTGCCAGCAGCTTAGGGACCACCTATGGCTACACCTTC. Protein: CASSLGTTYGYTF. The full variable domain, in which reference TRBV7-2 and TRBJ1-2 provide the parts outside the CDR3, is GAGVSQSPSNKVTEKGKDVELRCDPISGHTALYWYRQSLGQGLEFLIYFQGNSAPDKSGLPSDRFSAERTGGSVSTLTIQRTQQEDSAVYLCASSLGTTYGYTFGSGTRLTVV.

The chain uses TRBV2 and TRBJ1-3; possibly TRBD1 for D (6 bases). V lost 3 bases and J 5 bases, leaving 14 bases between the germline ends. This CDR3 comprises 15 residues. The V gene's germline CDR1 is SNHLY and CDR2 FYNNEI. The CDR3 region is CASSDDQGTRNTIYF. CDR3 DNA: TGTGCCAGCAGTGACGATCAGGGGACGAGAAACACCATATATTTT.

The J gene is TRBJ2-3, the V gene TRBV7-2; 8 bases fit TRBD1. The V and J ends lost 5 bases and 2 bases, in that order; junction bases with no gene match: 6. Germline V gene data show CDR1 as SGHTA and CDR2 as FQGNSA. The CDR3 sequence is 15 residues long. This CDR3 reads CASSPGTGFTDTQYF. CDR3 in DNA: TGTGCCAGCAGCCCAGGGACAGGTTTCACAGATACGCAGTATTTT. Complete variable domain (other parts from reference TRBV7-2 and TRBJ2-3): GAGVSQSPSNKVTEKGKDVELRCDPISGHTALYWYRQSLGQGLEFLIYFQGNSAPDKSGLPSDRFSAERTGGSVSTLTIQRTQQEDSAVYLCASSPGTGFTDTQYFGPGTRLTVL.

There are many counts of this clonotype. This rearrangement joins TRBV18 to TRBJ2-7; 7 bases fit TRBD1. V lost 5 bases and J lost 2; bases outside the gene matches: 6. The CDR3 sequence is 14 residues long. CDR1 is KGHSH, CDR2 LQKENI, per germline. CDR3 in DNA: TGTGCCAGCTCAGAAGGGACAGCGACCTACGAGCAGTACTTC. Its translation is CASSEGTATYEQYF.

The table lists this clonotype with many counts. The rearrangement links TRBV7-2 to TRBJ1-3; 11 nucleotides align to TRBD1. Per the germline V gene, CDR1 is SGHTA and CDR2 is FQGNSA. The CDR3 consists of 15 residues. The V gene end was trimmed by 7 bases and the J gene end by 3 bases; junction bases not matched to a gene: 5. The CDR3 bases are TGTGCCAGCAACCCCGGGACAGGGGGTGGAAACACCATATATTTT. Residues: CASNPGTGGGNTIYF.

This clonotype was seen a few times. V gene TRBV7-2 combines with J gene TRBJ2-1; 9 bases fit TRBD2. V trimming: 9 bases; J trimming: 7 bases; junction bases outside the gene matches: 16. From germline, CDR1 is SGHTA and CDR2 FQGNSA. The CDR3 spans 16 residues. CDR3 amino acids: CARARLGAGGTNEQFF. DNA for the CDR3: TGTGCCAGAGCGAGACTGGGAGCGGGGGGAACGAATGAGCAGTTCTTC.

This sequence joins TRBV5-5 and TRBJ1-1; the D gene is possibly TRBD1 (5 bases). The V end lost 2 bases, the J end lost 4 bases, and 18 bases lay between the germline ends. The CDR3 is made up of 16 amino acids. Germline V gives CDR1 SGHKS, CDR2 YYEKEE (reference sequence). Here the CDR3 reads CASSFPDEQGTTEAFF. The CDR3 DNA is TGTGCCAGCAGCTTCCCGGATGAGCAGGGTACCACTGAAGCTTTCTTT. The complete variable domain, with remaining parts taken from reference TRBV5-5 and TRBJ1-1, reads DAGVTQSPTHLIKTRGQQVTLRCSPISGHKSVSWYQQVLGQGPQFIFQYYEKEERGRGNFPDRFSARQFPNYSSELNVNALLLGDSALYLCASSFPDEQGTTEAFFGQGTRLTVV.

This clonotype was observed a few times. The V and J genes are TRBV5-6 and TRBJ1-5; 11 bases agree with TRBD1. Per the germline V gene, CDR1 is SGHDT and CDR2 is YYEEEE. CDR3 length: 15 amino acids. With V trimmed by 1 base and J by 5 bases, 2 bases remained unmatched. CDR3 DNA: TGTGCCAGCAGCTTGTCGGACAGGGGGCATCAGCCCCAGCATTTT. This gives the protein CASSLSDRGHQPQHF.

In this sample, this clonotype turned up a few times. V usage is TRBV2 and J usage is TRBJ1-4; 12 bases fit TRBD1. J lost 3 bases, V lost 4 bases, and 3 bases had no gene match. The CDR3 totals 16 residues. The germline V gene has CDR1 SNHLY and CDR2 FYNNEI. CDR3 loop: CASSGDRGPANEKLFF. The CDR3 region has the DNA TGTGCCAGCAGTGGGGACAGGGGGCCTGCTAATGAAAAACTGTTTTTT.

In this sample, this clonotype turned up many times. The DNA of the CDR3 is TGTGCCAGCAGTATTAACCCAGGTTCGGGGCAGCCCCAGCATTTT. This translates into CASSINPGSGQPQHF. V usage is TRBV27 and J usage is TRBJ1-5; no reliable D call. CDR3 length: 15 amino acids. Trimming shortened V by 5 bases and J by 7 bases, and 18 bases separated the two germline ends. Germline loops: CDR1 MNHEY, CDR2 SMNVEV (reference sequence).

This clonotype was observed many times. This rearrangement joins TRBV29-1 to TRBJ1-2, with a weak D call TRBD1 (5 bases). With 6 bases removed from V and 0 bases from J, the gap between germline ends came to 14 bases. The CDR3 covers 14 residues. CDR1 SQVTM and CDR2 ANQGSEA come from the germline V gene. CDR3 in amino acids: CSVGDVGTNYGYTF. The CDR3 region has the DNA TGCAGCGTAGGGGACGTTGGGACTAACTATGGCTACACCTTC.

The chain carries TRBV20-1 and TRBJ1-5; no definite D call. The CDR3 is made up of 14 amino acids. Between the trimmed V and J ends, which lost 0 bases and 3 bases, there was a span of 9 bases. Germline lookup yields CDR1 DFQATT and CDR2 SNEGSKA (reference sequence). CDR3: CSAREGSDNQPQHF. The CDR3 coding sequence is TGCAGTGCTAGAGAGGGGAGTGACAATCAGCCCCAGCATTTT.

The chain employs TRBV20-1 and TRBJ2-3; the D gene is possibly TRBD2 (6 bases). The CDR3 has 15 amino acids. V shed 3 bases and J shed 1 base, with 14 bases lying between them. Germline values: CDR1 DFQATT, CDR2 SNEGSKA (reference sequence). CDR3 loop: CSASRGGGGTDTQYF. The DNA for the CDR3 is TGCAGTGCTAGTCGCGGCGGCGGGGGCACAGATACGCAGTATTTT.

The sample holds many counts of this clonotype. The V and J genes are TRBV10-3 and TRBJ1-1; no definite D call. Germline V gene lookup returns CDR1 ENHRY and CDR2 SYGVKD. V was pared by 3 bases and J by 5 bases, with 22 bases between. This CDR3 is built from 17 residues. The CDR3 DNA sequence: TGTGCCATCAGTGACGACGGGGTTAGTCGGCTCGGAACTGAAGCTTTCTTT. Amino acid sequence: CAISDDGVSRLGTEAFF.

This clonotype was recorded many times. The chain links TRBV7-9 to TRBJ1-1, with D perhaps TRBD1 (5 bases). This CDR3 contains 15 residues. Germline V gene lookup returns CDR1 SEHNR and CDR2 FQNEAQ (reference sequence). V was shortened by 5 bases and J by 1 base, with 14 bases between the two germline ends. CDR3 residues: CASSPAGVTNTEAFF. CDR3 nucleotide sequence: TGTGCCAGCAGCCCGGCGGGGGTCACGAACACTGAAGCTTTCTTT.

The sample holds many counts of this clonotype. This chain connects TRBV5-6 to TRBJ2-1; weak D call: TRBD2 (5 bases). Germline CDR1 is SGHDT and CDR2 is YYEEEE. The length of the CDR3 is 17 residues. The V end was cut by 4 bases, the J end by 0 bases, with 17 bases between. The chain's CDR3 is CASSIWASRGSYNEQFF. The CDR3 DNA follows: TGTGCCAGCAGCATCTGGGCTAGCCGCGGCTCCTACAATGAGCAGTTCTTC.

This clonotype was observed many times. The CDR3 sequence is CASGGEPTPYEQYF. DNA of the CDR3: TGTGCCAGCGGGGGAGAACCAACGCCCTACGAGCAGTACTTC. V and J are TRBV12-3 or TRBV12-4 and TRBJ2-7; TRBD1 or TRBD2 may be the D gene (5 bases each). With 8 bases removed from V and 2 bases from J, the gap between germline ends came to 16 bases. The CDR3 loop spans 14 amino acids.

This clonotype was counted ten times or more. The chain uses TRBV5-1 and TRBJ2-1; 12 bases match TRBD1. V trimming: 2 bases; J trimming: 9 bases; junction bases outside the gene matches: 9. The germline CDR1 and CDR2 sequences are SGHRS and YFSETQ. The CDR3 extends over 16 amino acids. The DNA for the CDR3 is TGCGCCAGCAGCTTTTCCGGGACAGGGGGCTTGGGTGAGCAGTTCTTC. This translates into CASSFSGTGGLGEQFF.

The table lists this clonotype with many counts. CDR3 loop: CSAKGELGNQPQHF. Written as DNA, the CDR3 is TGCAGTGCTAAGGGGGAATTAGGTAATCAGCCCCAGCATTTT. V is TRBV20-1 and J is TRBJ1-5; D is perhaps TRBD1 (6 bases). The germline V and J ends were trimmed by 4 bases and 4 bases, with 14 bases remaining between them. The CDR3 has 14 amino acids. From germline, CDR1 is DFQATT and CDR2 SNEGSKA (reference sequence).

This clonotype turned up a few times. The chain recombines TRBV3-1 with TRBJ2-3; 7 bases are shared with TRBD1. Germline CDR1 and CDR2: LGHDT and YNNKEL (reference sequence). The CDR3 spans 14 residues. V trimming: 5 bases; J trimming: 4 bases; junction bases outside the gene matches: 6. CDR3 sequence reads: CASSFRQGADTQYF. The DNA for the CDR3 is TGTGCCAGCAGCTTCAGACAGGGCGCAGATACGCAGTATTTT.

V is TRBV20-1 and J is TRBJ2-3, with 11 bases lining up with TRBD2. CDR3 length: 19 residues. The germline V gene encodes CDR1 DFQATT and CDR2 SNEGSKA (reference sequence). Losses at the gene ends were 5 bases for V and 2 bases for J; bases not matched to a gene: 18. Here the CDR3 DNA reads TGCAGTGCTGGAGCTCCGGGATTAGCGGGGGGGCGTTACACAGATACGCAGTATTTT. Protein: CSAGAPGLAGGRYTDTQYF.